This entry concerns a single TCR beta chain. The length of the CDR3 is 18 residues. From germline, CDR1 is SGHNT and CDR2 YENEEA. The V gene end was trimmed by 1 base and the J gene end by 5 bases; junction bases not matched to a gene: 12. The data were obtained in a study of blood T cell repertoires in COVID-19. Libraries were prepared by immunoSEQ multiplex PCR; TCRdb keeps only in-frame clonotypes and omits some of them. The table records 150,000 to 200,000 clones, around nine tenths of them present only once. The sequence came from a woman between 45 and 65 years old who had recovered from COVID-19. V gene TRBV11-3 combines with J gene TRBJ2-5, with 11 bases lining up with TRBD2. Sequenced input: PBMCs or T cells enriched from blood (not recorded which). The CDR3 DNA sequence: TGTGCCAGCAGCTTAGGGGTAGTGGCTAGCGGGGGGATGGAGACCCAGTACTTC. Amino acids: CASSLGVVASGGMETQYF.